A single sample is the source of the 26 T cell receptor beta chains below, sequenced in a study of cytomegalovirus exposure and HLA in healthy donors. Clones were read by immunoSEQ multiplex PCR, and TCRdb kept only the in-frame ones, dropping some. The table has some 64,000 clones, 95% to 98% seen once; the top ten hold around 1.5%. Sequenced material: PBMCs. These TCRs come from a woman between 18 and 29 years old in good health and CMV-seropositive.

The V call is TRBV5-1, the J call TRBJ2-2; D is unclear. The germline V gene has CDR1 SGHRS and CDR2 YFSETQ. The CDR3 covers 15 residues. The germline V and J ends were trimmed by 0 bases and 1 base, with 7 bases remaining between them. CDR3 sequence reads: CASSLGQRNTGELFF. CDR3 DNA sequence: TGCGCCAGCAGCTTGGGGCAGCGGAACACCGGGGAGCTGTTTTTT.

The chain has TRBV6-6 and TRBJ2-2, with D maybe TRBD2 (6 bases). Between the trimmed V and J ends, which lost 10 bases and 0 bases, there was a span of 18 bases. Germline loops: CDR1 MNHNY, CDR2 SVGAGI (reference sequence). This CDR3 contains 16 residues. The CDR3 sequence: CATDVRSGPNTGELFF. The CDR3 DNA reads as TGTGCCACCGATGTTCGGAGCGGGCCGAACACCGGGGAGCTGTTTTTT.

The table lists this clone with a count of one. The chain employs TRBV28 and TRBJ2-7; D unclear. Germline CDR1 reads MDHEN; CDR2 reads SYDVKM. The length of the CDR3 is 11 residues. V gave up 3 bases and J gave up 4 bases, with 4 bases separating them. This CDR3 reads CASSFYYEQYF. CDR3 coding DNA: TGTGCCAGCAGTTTCTATTACGAGCAGTACTTC. Full variable domain (missing parts from reference TRBV28 and TRBJ2-7): DVKVTQSSRYLVKRTGEKVFLECVQDMDHENMFWYRQDPGLGLRLIYFSYDVKMKEKGDIPEGYSVSREKKERFSLILESASTNQTSMYLCASSFYYEQYFGPGTRLTVT.

This sequence joins TRBV7-3 and TRBJ2-3; possibly TRBD2 for D (5 bases). This CDR3 spans 15 amino acids. Germline V gives CDR1 SGHTA, CDR2 FQGTGA. Trimming removed 5 bases from V and 0 bases from J, with 12 bases in between. CDR3 coding DNA: TGTGCCAGCAGCCCGCTAGCAGCTAGCACAGATACGCAGTATTTT. As protein: CASSPLAASTDTQYF.

The chain recombines TRBV7-6 with TRBJ2-3; 11 positions match TRBD2. This CDR3 contains 15 residues. The V gene end was trimmed by 4 bases and the J gene end by 5 bases; junction bases not matched to a gene: 5. Germline V gives CDR1 SGHVS, CDR2 FNYEAQ. The CDR3 is CASSSRLAGQDTQYF. For the CDR3, the DNA is TGTGCCAGCAGCTCCCGACTAGCGGGGCAAGATACGCAGTATTTT.

The CDR3 sequence is CASSQTGNPDTQYF. As DNA, the CDR3 is TGTGCCAGCAGCCAGACAGGGAACCCAGATACGCAGTATTTT. The chain recombines TRBV9 with TRBJ2-3, with 7 bases that match TRBD1. Germline CDR1 reads SGDLS; CDR2 reads YYNGEE. V lost 4 bases and J lost 4; bases outside the gene matches: 6. The CDR3 contains 14 residues. The variable domain in full, completed from reference TRBV9 and TRBJ2-3, reads DSGVTQTPKHLITATGQRVTLRCSPRSGDLSVYWYQQSLDQGLQFLIQYYNGEERAKGNILERFSAQQFPDLHSELNLSSLELGDSALYFCASSQTGNPDTQYFGPGTRLTVL.

J is TRBJ2-5 and V is TRBV27; 10 bases fit TRBD2. CDR1 is MNHEY and CDR2 is SMNVEV in the germline V gene (reference sequence). This CDR3 comprises 15 residues. The J segment lost 2 bases and the V segment lost 5 bases, leaving 5 bases of the junction unmatched. CDR3 coding DNA: TGTGCCAGCAGTGCCGGGACTAGCGAGCAAGAGACCCAGTACTTC. This sequence encodes CASSAGTSEQETQYF.

J is TRBJ1-2 and V is TRBV20-1, with a weak D call TRBD1 (6 bases). The CDR3 length is 11 residues. CDR1 is DFQATT and CDR2 is SNEGSKA in the germline V gene (reference sequence). Trimming took off 6 bases at V and 7 bases at J, with 12 bases between the two ends. The CDR3 nucleotides are TGCAGTGCGTGGACAGTAGGTGGCTACACCTTC. The encoded protein is CSAWTVGGYTF.

V and J are TRBV7-8 and TRBJ1-1; the D is unclear. Germline V gene lookup returns CDR1 SGHVS and CDR2 FQNEAQ. Trimming stripped 1 base from V and 3 bases from J, with 15 bases between. CDR3 size: 16 residues. CDR3 protein: CASSLGAAWVDTEAFF. CDR3 coding DNA: TGTGCCAGCAGCTTAGGCGCGGCCTGGGTGGACACTGAAGCTTTCTTT.

CDR3 protein: CASRQTGASTDTQYF. DNA for the CDR3: TGTGCCAGCAGACAGACAGGGGCTAGCACAGATACGCAGTATTTT. The rearrangement links TRBV13 to TRBJ2-3, with TRBD1 identical over 8 bases. CDR1 and CDR2 from the germline V gene are PRHDT and FYEKMQ (reference sequence). V lost 6 bases and J lost 0; bases outside the gene matches: 5. This CDR3 spans 15 amino acids. Full variable domain (remainder filled in from reference TRBV13 and TRBJ2-3): AAGVIQSPRHLIKEKRETATLKCYPIPRHDTVYWYQQGPGQDPQFLISFYEKMQSDKGSIPDRFSAQQFSDYHSELNMSSLELGDSALYFCASRQTGASTDTQYFGPGTRLTVL.

The V gene is TRBV6-1, the J gene TRBJ1-2, with a possible D match to TRBD1 (6 bases). The V gene lost 2 bases and the J gene lost 8 bases, with 12 bases spanning the gap. CDR3 length: 13 residues. Germline V gene data show CDR1 as MNHNS and CDR2 as SASEGT. CDR3 in DNA: TGTGCCAGCAGTGAACTCAGGGGCGAAGGCTACACCTTC. It encodes CASSELRGEGYTF.

The chain links TRBV5-5 to TRBJ2-7; D perhaps matches TRBD1 (6 bases). The V end was cut by 4 bases, the J end by 1 base, with 12 bases between. Per the germline V gene, CDR1 is SGHKS and CDR2 is YYEKEE (reference sequence). There are 14 residues in the CDR3. The CDR3 DNA reads TGTGCCAGCAGCCAGACAGGAACATCCTACGAGCAGTACTTC. Protein: CASSQTGTSYEQYF. Together with reference TRBV5-5 and TRBJ2-7, the CDR3 gives the full variable domain: DAGVTQSPTHLIKTRGQQVTLRCSPISGHKSVSWYQQVLGQGPQFIFQYYEKEERGRGNFPDRFSARQFPNYSSELNVNALLLGDSALYLCASSQTGTSYEQYFGPGTRLTVT.

In this sample, this clone turned up once. The rearrangement links TRBV7-8 to TRBJ2-3, with 8 bases identical to TRBD2. The CDR3 spans 15 residues. Looked up from germline, CDR1 is SGHVS and CDR2 is FQNEAQ. The V gene end was trimmed by 4 bases and the J gene end by 6 bases; junction bases not matched to a gene: 9. DNA for the CDR3: TGTGCCAGCAGCTCACCGTGGCGGGAGGTGGATACGCAGTATTTT. It yields the protein CASSSPWREVDTQYF.

CDR3 in DNA: TGTGCCAGCAGCCAAGATCTAGCGCCTTACGAGCAGTACTTC. Translated, it gives CASSQDLAPYEQYF. V is TRBV4-2 and J is TRBJ2-7, with TRBD2 as a possible D gene (6 bases). V lost 0 bases, J lost 4 bases, and 10 bases lay in between. Germline V gene lookup returns CDR1 LGHNA and CDR2 YNFKEQ. The CDR3 covers 14 residues.

The rearrangement joins TRBV6-1 to TRBJ1-3; D gene ambiguous. The CDR3 loop spans 15 amino acids. V dropped 1 base and J dropped 0 bases, with 7 bases sitting between them. CDR1 is MNHNS and CDR2 is SASEGT in the germline V gene. The CDR3 sequence is CASSEGDFSGNTIYF. In nucleotides, the CDR3 is TGTGCCAGCAGTGAAGGTGACTTCTCTGGAAACACCATATATTTT.

The chain has TRBV7-3 and TRBJ2-1, with TRBD2 matching over 9 bases. After removal of 4 bases from V and 0 bases from J, the junction contained 7 bases not matched to a gene. Looked up from germline, CDR1 is SGHTA and CDR2 is FQGTGA. This CDR3 comprises 17 residues. The DNA of the CDR3 is TGTGCCAGCAGCTCTCGGACTAGCGCCCTCTCCTACAATGAGCAGTTCTTC. The encoded protein is CASSSRTSALSYNEQFF.

The chain links TRBV29-1 to TRBJ2-7, with D hard to call. V shed 8 bases and J shed 4 bases, with 9 bases lying between them. The CDR3 has 10 residues. Germline V gene sequence: CDR1 SQVTM, CDR2 ANQGSEA. CDR3 region: CSLYPYEQYF. DNA for the CDR3: TGCAGCTTATATCCTTACGAGCAGTACTTC.

This chain connects TRBV5-1 to TRBJ1-5; the match to TRBD1 covers 12 bases. Trimming at V came to 5 bases and at J to 2 bases, leaving 11 bases not matched to a gene. The CDR3 totals 18 residues. CDR1 and CDR2 (germline): SGHRS, YFSETQ. The DNA of the CDR3 is TGCGCCAGCAGTGCCGGGACAGGGGGCTTGAGTGGCAATCAGCCCCAGCATTTT. Translation gives CASSAGTGGLSGNQPQHF.

This CDR3 reads CASSRLQGTRSGANVLTF. The CDR3 DNA follows: TGCGCCAGCAGCCGACTCCAGGGTACCCGCTCTGGGGCCAACGTCCTGACTTTC. J is TRBJ2-6 and V is TRBV4-1; D may be TRBD1 (5 bases). The ends were cut back, 4 bases at V and 0 bases at J, with 16 bases in the middle. CDR1 MGHRA and CDR2 YSYEKL come from the germline V gene. The CDR3 is 18 amino acids.

The count of this clone is one. The chain has TRBV7-6 and TRBJ1-1, with a possible D match to TRBD1 (5 bases). Trimming took 5 bases from V and 4 from J, leaving 11 bases between them. The CDR3 has 13 residues. Germline-derived CDR1 and CDR2 are SGHVS and FNYEAQ. For the CDR3, the DNA is TGTGCCAGCAGCCCGTCGGGGGGCACTGAAGCTTTCTTT. It translates to CASSPSGGTEAFF.

Points on this clone: At one boundary the junction diverges from the germline segment, which might be a read error. The rearrangement uses TRBV6-1 and TRBJ1-2; 9 nucleotides line up with TRBD1. Germline V lookup: CDR1 MNHNS, CDR2 SASEGT. The CDR3 is 16 amino acids. The CDR3 nucleotides are TGTGCCATCAGTGATAACCGGGACAGGGAACGAAGGGGCTACACCTTC. Residues: CAISDNRDRERRGYTF.

The rearrangement joins TRBV11-2 to TRBJ2-7, with TRBD2 as a possible D gene (6 bases). CDR1 SGHAT and CDR2 FQNNGV come from the germline V gene. The CDR3 runs to 14 residues. Trimming removed 5 bases from V and 0 bases from J, with 11 bases in between. The CDR3 loop is CASSQAGISYEQYF. In DNA, the CDR3 is TGTGCCAGCAGCCAAGCGGGTATCTCCTACGAGCAGTACTTC.

The chain employs TRBV2 and TRBJ2-3, with 7 positions matching TRBD2. Germline-derived CDR1 and CDR2 are SNHLY and FYNNEI. The CDR3 covers 14 residues. After removal of 6 bases from V and 6 bases from J, the junction contained 9 bases not matched to a gene. CDR3 in amino acids: CASRGTITRDTQYF. The CDR3 nucleotides are TGTGCCAGCAGGGGGACTATTACCAGGGATACGCAGTATTTT.

The J gene is TRBJ2-1, the V gene TRBV6-1, with 9 bases fitting TRBD2. Germline CDR1 and CDR2: MNHNS and SASEGT. The CDR3 is 15 residues long. V lost 6 bases to trimming and J lost 0 bases; unmatched junction nucleotides: 3. The CDR3 sequence: CASRARGGSYNEQFF. The CDR3 DNA reads as TGTGCCAGCAGGGCGCGGGGGGGCTCCTACAATGAGCAGTTCTTC.

The gene calls are TRBV30 and TRBJ2-3, with TRBD2 identical over 12 bases. The CDR3 is 15 residues long. Trimming removed 2 bases from V and 3 bases from J; junction bases left unmatched: 3. Looked up from germline, CDR1 is GTSNPN and CDR2 is SVGIG (reference sequence). Here the CDR3 DNA reads TGTGCCTGGAGTAGCGGGACTAGCGGGACAGATACGCAGTATTTT. Protein product: CAWSSGTSGTDTQYF.

CDR3 protein: CASRRTGYGYTF. Written as DNA, the CDR3 is TGTGCCAGCAGACGGACAGGGTATGGCTACACCTTC. The rearrangement links TRBV6-5 to TRBJ1-2; the match to TRBD1 covers 8 bases. The CDR3 runs to 12 residues. The junction had 2 bases not matched to a gene; V was cut back by 6 bases and J by 5 bases. Germline lookup yields CDR1 MNHEY and CDR2 SVGAGI.